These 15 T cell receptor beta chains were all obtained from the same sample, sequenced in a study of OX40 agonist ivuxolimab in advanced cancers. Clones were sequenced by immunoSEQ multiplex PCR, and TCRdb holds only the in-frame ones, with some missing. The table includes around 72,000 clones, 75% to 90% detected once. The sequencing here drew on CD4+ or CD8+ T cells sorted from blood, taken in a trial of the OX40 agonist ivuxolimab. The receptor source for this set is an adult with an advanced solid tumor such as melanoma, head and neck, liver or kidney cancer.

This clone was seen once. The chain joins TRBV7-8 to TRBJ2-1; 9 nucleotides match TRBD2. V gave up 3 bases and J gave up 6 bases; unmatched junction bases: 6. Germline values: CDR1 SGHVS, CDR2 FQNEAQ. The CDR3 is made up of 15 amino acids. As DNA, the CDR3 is TGTGCCAGCAGCTTCGTGGCGGGGGGGCCCAATGAGCAGTTCTTC. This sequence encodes CASSFVAGGPNEQFF.

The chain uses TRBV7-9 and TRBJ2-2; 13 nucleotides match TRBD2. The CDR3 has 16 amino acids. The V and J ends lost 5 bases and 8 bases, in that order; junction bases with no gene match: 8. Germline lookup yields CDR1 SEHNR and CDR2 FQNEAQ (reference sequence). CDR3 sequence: CASSLGLAGVGGELFF. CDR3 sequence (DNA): TGTGCCAGCAGCCTAGGACTAGCGGGAGTTGGAGGGGAGCTGTTTTTT.

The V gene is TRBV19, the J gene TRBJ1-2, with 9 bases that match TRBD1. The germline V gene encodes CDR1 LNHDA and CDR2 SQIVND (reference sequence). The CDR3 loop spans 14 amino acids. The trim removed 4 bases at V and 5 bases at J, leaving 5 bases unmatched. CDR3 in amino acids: CASSKSGQGYGYTF. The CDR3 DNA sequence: TGTGCCAGTAGTAAATCTGGACAGGGGTATGGCTACACCTTC.

CDR3 amino acids: CASSVGTSGGVEQFF. DNA of the CDR3: TGTGCCAGCAGCGTAGGGACTAGCGGGGGGGTTGAGCAGTTCTTC. The genes are TRBV9 and TRBJ2-1; 15 nucleotides match TRBD2. CDR1 and CDR2 (germline): SGDLS, YYNGEE. This CDR3 contains 15 residues. The V gene end was trimmed by 0 bases and the J gene end by 9 bases; junction bases not matched to a gene: 1.

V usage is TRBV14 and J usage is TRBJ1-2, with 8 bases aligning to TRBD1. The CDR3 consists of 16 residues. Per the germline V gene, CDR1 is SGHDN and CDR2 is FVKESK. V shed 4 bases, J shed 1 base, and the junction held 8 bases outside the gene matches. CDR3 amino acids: CASSRTGTRLNYGYTF. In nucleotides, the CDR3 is TGTGCCAGCAGCCGGACAGGGACAAGGCTTAACTATGGCTACACCTTC.

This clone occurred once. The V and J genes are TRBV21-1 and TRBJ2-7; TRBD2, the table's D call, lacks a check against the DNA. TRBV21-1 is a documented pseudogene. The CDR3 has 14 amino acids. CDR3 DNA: TGTGCCAGCAGCGTCCCCGGGAGGACTTACGAGCAGTACGTC. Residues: CASSVPGRTYEQYV.

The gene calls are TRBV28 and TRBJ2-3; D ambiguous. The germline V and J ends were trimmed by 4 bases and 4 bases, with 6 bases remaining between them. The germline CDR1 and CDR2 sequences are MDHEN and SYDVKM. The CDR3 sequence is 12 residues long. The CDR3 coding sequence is TGTGCCAGCAGTTCCCCCGCAGATACGCAGTATTTT. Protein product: CASSSPADTQYF. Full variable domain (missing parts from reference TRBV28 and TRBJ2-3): DVKVTQSSRYLVKRTGEKVFLECVQDMDHENMFWYRQDPGLGLRLIYFSYDVKMKEKGDIPEGYSVSREKKERFSLILESASTNQTSMYLCASSSPADTQYFGPGTRLTVL.

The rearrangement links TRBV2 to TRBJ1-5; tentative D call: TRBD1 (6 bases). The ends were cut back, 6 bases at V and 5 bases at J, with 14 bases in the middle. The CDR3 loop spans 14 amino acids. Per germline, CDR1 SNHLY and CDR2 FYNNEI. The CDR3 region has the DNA TGTGCCAGCAGCGGCCAGGGGAGTCATCAGCCCCAGCATTTT. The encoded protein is CASSGQGSHQPQHF.

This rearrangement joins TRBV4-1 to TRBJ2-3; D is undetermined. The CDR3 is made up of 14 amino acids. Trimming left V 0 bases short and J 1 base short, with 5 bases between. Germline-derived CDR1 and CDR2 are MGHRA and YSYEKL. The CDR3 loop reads CASSQDFGTDTQYF. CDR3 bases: TGCGCCAGCAGCCAAGATTTTGGCACAGATACGCAGTATTTT.

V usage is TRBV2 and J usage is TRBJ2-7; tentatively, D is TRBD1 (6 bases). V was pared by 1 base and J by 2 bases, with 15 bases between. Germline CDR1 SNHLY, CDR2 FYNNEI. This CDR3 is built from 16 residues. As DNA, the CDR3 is TGTGCCAGCAGTGAAGTAGGGGGTTCAGCCCCCTACGAGCAGTACGTC. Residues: CASSEVGGSAPYEQYV.

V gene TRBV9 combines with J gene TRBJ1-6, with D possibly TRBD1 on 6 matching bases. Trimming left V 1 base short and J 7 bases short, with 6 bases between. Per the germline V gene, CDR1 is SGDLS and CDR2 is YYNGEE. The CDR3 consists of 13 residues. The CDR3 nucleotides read TGTGCCAGCAGCGTAACAGGGAATTCACCCCTCCACTTT. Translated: CASSVTGNSPLHF.

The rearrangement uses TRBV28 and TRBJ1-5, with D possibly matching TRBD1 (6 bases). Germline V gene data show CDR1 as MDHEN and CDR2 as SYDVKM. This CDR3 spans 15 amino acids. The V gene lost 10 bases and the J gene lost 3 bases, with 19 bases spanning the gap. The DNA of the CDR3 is TGTGCCACGACCCGTTCGGGGGGCCCCAATCAGCCCCAGCATTTT. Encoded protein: CATTRSGGPNQPQHF. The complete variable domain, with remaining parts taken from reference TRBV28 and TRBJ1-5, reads DVKVTQSSRYLVKRTGEKVFLECVQDMDHENMFWYRQDPGLGLRLIYFSYDVKMKEKGDIPEGYSVSREKKERFSLILESASTNQTSMYLCATTRSGGPNQPQHFGDGTRLSIL.

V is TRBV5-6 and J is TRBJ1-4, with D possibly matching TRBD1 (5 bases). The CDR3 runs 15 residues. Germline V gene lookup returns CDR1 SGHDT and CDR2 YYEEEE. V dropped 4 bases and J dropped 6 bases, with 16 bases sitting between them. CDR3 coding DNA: TGTGCCAGCAGCACACTACAGGTGGGCGATGAAAAACTGTTTTTT. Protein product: CASSTLQVGDEKLFF.

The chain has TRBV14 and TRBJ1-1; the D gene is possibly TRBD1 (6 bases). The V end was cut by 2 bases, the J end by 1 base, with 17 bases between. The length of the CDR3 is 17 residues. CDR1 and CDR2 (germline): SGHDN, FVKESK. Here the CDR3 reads CASSQQVRGWWNTEAFF. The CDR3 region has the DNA TGTGCCAGCAGCCAACAGGTCAGGGGCTGGTGGAACACTGAAGCTTTCTTT.

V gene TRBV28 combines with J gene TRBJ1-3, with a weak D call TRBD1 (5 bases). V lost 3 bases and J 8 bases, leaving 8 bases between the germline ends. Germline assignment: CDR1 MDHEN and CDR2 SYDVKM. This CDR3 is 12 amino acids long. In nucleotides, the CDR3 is TGTGCCAGCAGTTTCTCGGGGGACACCATATATTTT. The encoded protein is CASSFSGDTIYF.